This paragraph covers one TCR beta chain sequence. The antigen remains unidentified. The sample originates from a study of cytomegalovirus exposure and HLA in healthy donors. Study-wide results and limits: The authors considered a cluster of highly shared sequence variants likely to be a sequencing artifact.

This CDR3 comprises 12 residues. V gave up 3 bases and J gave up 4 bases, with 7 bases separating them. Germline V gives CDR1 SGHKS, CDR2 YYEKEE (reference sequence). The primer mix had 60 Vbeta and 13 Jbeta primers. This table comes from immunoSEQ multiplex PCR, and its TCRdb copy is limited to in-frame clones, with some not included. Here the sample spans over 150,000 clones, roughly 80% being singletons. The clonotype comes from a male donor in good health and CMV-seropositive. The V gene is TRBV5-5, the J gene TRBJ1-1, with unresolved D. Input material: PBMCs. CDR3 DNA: TGTGCCAGCAGCTCGACACCCACTGAAGCTTTCTTT. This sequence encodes CASSSTPTEAFF. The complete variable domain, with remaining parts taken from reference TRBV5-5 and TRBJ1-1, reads DAGVTQSPTHLIKTRGQQVTLRCSPISGHKSVSWYQQVLGQGPQFIFQYYEKEERGRGNFPDRFSARQFPNYSSELNVNALLLGDSALYLCASSSTPTEAFFGQGTRLTVV.